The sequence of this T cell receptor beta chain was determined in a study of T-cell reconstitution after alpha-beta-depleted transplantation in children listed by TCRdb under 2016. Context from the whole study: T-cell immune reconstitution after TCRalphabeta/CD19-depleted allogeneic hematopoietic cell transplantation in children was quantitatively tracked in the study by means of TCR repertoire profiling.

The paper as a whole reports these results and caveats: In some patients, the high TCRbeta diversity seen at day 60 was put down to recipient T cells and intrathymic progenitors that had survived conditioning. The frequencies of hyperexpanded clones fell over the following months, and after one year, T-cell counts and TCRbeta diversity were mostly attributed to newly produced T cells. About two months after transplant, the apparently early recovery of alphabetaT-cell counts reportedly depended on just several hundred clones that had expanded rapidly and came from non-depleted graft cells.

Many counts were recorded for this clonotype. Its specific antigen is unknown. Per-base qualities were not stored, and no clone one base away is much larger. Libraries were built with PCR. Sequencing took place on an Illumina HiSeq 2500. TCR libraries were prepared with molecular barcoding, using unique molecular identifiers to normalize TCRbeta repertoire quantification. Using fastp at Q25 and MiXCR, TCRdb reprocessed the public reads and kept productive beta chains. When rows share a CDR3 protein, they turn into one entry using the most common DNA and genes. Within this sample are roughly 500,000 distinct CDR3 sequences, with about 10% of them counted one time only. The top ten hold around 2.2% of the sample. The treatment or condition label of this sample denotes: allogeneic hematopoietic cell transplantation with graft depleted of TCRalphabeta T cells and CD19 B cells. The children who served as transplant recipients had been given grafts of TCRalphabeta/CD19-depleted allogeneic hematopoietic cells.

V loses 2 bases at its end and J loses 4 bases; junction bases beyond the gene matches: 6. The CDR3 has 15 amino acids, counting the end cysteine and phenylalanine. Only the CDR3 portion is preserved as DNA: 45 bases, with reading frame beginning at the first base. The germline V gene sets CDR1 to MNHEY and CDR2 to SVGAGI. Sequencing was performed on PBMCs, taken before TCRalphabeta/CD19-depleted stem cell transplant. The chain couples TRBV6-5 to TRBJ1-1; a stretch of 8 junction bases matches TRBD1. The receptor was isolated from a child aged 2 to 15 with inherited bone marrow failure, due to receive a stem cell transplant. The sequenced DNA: TGTGCCAGCAGTTACCCTACAGGGGGTGGCACTGAAGCTTTCTTT. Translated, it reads CASSYPTGGGTEAFF.